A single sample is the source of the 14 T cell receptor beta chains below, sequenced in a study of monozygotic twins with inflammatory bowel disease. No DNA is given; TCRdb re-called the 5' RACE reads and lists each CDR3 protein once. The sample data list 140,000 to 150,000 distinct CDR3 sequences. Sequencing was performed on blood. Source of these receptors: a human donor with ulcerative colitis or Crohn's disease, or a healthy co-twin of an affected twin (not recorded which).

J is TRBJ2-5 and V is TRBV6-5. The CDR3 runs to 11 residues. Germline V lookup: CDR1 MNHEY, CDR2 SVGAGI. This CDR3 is CASRRQETQYF.

The CDR3 spells CASSPGLSGAASEQYF. J is TRBJ2-7 and V is TRBV7-9; the TCRdb call, TRBD1, lacks DNA for checking. CDR1 and CDR2 from the germline V gene are SEHNR and FQNEAQ (reference sequence). This CDR3 comprises 16 residues.

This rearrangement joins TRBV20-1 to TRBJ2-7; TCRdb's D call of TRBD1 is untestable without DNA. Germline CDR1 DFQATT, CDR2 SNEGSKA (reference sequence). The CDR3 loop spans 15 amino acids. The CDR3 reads CSASGAAPLSYEQYF.

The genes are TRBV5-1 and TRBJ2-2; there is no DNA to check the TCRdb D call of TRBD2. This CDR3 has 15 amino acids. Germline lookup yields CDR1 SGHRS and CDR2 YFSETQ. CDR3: CASSPGLRETGELFF. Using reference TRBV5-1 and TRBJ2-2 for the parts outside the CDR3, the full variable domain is KAGVTQTPRYLIKTRGQQVTLSCSPISGHRSVSWYQQTPGQGLQFLFEYFSETQRNKGNFPGRFSGRQFSNSRSEMNVSTLELGDSALYLCASSPGLRETGELFFGEGSRLTVL.

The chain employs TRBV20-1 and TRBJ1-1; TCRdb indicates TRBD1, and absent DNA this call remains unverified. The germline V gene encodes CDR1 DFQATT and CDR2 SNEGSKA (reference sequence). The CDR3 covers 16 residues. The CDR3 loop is CSAPYPRQGSKTEAFF.

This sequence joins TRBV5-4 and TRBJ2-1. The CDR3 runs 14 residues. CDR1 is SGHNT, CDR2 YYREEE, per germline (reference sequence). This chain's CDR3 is CASSLAPQNNEQFF.

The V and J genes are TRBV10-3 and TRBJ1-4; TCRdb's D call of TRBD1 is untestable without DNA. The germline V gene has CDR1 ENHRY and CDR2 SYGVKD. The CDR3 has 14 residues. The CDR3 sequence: CAISGTGQGEKLFF.

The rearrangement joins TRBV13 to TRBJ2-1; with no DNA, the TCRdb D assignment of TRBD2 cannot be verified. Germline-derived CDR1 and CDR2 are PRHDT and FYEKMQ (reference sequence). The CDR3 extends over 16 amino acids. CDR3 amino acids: CASSSTSGYSGWEQFF.

CDR3 loop: CASSLAGGNEKLFF. The rearrangement links TRBV5-1 to TRBJ1-4. The CDR3 extends over 14 amino acids. CDR1 and CDR2 (germline): SGHRS, YFSETQ.

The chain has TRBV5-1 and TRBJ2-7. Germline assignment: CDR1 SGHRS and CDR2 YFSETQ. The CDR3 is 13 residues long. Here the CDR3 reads CASSFAGTPEQYF.

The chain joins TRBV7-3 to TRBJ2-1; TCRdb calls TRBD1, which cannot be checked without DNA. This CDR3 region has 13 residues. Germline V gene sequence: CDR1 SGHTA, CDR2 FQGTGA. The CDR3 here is CASSSGAPSGQFF. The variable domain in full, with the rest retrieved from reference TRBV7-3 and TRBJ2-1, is GAGVSQTPSNKVTEKGKYVELRCDPISGHTALYWYRQSLGQGPEFLIYFQGTGAADDSGLPNDRFFAVRPEGSVSTLKIQRTERGDSAVYLCASSSGAPSGQFFGPGTRLTVL.

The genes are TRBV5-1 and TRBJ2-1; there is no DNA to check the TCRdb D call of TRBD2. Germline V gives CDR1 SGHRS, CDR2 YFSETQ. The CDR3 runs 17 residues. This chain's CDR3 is CASSLGLAGASDNEQFF.

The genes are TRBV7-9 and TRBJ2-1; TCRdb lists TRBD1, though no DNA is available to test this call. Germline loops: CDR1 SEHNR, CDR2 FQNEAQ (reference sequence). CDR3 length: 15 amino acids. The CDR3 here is CASTIQGTGWNEQFF.

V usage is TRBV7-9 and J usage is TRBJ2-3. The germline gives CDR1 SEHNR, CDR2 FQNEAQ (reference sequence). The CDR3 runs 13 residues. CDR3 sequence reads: CASQTSDTDTQYF.